The sample holds a few counts of the clone carrying this T cell receptor beta chain. The germline gives CDR1 SGHTA, CDR2 FQGNSA. V was shortened by 3 bases and J by 3 bases, with 8 bases between the two germline ends. The CDR3 runs 13 residues. This sample was included in a study of tumor-infiltrating lymphocytes in oesophageal squamous cell carcinoma. One entry per CDR3 protein results from TCRdb running MiXCR on the PCR reads. The repertoire includes some 9,900 distinct CDR3 sequences, approximately 62% of them detected once, and 33% sits in the top ten. This rearrangement joins TRBV7-2 to TRBJ1-2, with D maybe TRBD1 (6 bases). The clonotype originates from a male donor with esophageal squamous cell carcinoma. Sequenced sample: esophageal tumor tissue. The CDR3 spells CASSLDSDYGYTF. CDR3 nucleotide sequence: TGTGCCAGCAGCTTGGACAGTGACTATGGCTACACCTTC. Based on the CDR3 plus reference TRBV7-2 and TRBJ1-2, the full variable domain is GAGVSQSPSNKVTEKGKDVELRCDPISGHTALYWYRQSLGQGLEFLIYFQGNSAPDKSGLPSDRFSAERTGGSVSTLTIQRTQQEDSAVYLCASSLDSDYGYTFGSGTRLTVV.